A selection of T cell receptor beta chains follows, all from one sample in a study of long-term antiretroviral therapy in people with HIV. This table comes from immunoSEQ multiplex PCR, and its TCRdb copy is limited to in-frame clones, with some not included. Among roughly 16,000 clones listed, more than 80% were seen once. The sample here was unsorted PBMCs, taken 0.3 years after starting antiretroviral therapy. The receptors were gathered from a man aged 18 to 30 with HIV. CDR3s include the opening cysteine and the closing phenylalanine or tryptophan. A D gene is named only where the DNA matches it firmly. The size entry is marked missing in some rows and otherwise reads once, few, many or a size class.

D gene: .; clone size: .; V gene: TRBV9; J gene: TRBJ1-3; CDR3 DNA: TGTGCCAGCAGCTTTGGGGGGGTCTCTGGAAACACCATATATTTT; CDR3 protein: CASSFGGVSGNTIYF
D gene: TRBD1; clone size: .; V gene: TRBV2; J gene: TRBJ2-3; CDR3 DNA: TGTGCCAGCAGTGGAGGACAGGGGGCGGGTGATACGCAGTATTTT; CDR3 protein: CASSGGQGAGDTQYF
D gene: TRBD1; clone size: .; V gene: TRBV2; J gene: TRBJ1-1; CDR3 DNA: TGTGCCAGCAGTGGGGACAGGGCCAGCAATGAAGCTTTCTTT; CDR3 protein: CASSGDRASNEAFF
D gene: .; clone size: .; V gene: TRBV13; J gene: TRBJ1-3; CDR3 DNA: TGTGCCAGCAGCTTAGACAGGGCTAGTGGAAACACCATATATTTT; CDR3 protein: CASSLDRASGNTIYF
D gene: .; clone size: .; V gene: TRBV4-2; J gene: TRBJ1-2; CDR3 DNA: TGTGCCAGCAGCCAAGATGGGGGACACAACTATGGCTACACCTTC; CDR3 protein: CASSQDGGHNYGYTF
D gene: TRBD1; clone size: .; V gene: TRBV4-2; J gene: TRBJ2-1; CDR3 DNA: TGTGCCAGCAGCCATTCGGGACAGGGTGCCAATGAGCAGTTCTTC; CDR3 protein: CASSHSGQGANEQFF
D gene: .; clone size: .; V gene: TRBV28; J gene: TRBJ2-2; CDR3 DNA: TGTGCCAGCAGCTATCCCACCCGAGACACCGGGGAGCTGTTTTTT; CDR3 protein: CASSYPTRDTGELFF
D gene: .; clone size: .; V gene: TRBV7-9; J gene: TRBJ2-5; CDR3 DNA: TGTGCCAGCAGCTTGGGGTTCAACGGGGGAAACCAAGAGACCCAGTACTTC; CDR3 protein: CASSLGFNGGNQETQYF
D gene: .; clone size: .; V gene: TRBV7-6; J gene: TRBJ1-6; CDR3 DNA: TGTGCCAGCAGCTTAGATTACTCCTATAATTCACCCCTCCACTTT; CDR3 protein: CASSLDYSYNSPLHF
D gene: .; clone size: .; V gene: TRBV5-1; J gene: TRBJ2-2; CDR3 DNA: TGCGCCAGCAGCTTTGCTGGGGAGAACACCGGGGAGCTGTTTTTT; CDR3 protein: CASSFAGENTGELFF
D gene: .; clone size: .; V gene: TRBV6-5; J gene: TRBJ1-1; CDR3 DNA: TGTGCCAGCAGTTACTCGGGGGAGGGGTCCTTCACTGAAGCTTTCTTT; CDR3 protein: CASSYSGEGSFTEAFF
D gene: .; clone size: .; V gene: TRBV9; J gene: TRBJ2-1; CDR3 DNA: TGTGCCAGCAGCGTAGCAGGGCAGATACACAATGAGCAGTTCTTC; CDR3 protein: CASSVAGQIHNEQFF
D gene: .; clone size: .; V gene: TRBV6-1; J gene: TRBJ2-1; CDR3 DNA: TGTGCCAGCAGTACTCTGATGGGGGCGGATGAGCAGTTCTTC; CDR3 protein: CASSTLMGADEQFF
D gene: TRBD1; clone size: .; V gene: TRBV7-9; J gene: TRBJ2-2; CDR3 DNA: TGTGCCAGCAGCTTGTTGGCAGGGGGCGCTGACACCGGGGAGCTGTTTTTT; CDR3 protein: CASSLLAGGADTGELFF
D gene: TRBD1; clone size: .; V gene: TRBV4-1; J gene: TRBJ1-2; CDR3 DNA: TGCGCCAGCAGCCAAGGGGAGGGGGCCTATGGCTACACCTTC; CDR3 protein: CASSQGEGAYGYTF
D gene: .; clone size: .; V gene: TRBV27; J gene: TRBJ2-6; CDR3 DNA: TGTGCCAGCAGTTTAAGCTCTGGGGCCAACGTCCTGACTTTC; CDR3 protein: CASSLSSGANVLTF
D gene: .; clone size: .; V gene: TRBV18; J gene: TRBJ2-3; CDR3 DNA: TGTGCCAGCTCACCACCGGGCAGGGCCACAGATACGCAGTATTTT; CDR3 protein: CASSPPGRATDTQYF
D gene: .; clone size: .; V gene: TRBV7-2; J gene: TRBJ1-1; CDR3 DNA: TGTGCCAGCAGCTTATACCTGGAAGCTTTCTTT; CDR3 protein: CASSLYLEAFF
D gene: .; clone size: .; V gene: TRBV12-5; J gene: TRBJ2-3; CDR3 DNA: TGTGCTAGTGGTTTACTCGGGGATACGCAGTATTTT; CDR3 protein: CASGLLGDTQYF
D gene: TRBD1; clone size: .; V gene: TRBV28; J gene: TRBJ2-4; CDR3 DNA: TGTGCCAGCAGCCCAATCGGACAGGGGATGACCAAAAACATTCAGTACTTC; CDR3 protein: CASSPIGQGMTKNIQYF
D gene: TRBD1; clone size: .; V gene: TRBV27; J gene: TRBJ1-5; CDR3 DNA: TGTGCCAGCTCGACAGGGGATCATCAGCCCCAGCATTTT; CDR3 protein: CASSTGDHQPQHF
D gene: .; clone size: .; V gene: TRBV5-1; J gene: TRBJ2-1; CDR3 DNA: TGCGCCAGCAGCTTTATGGCGGGGCTCGGGAATGAGCAGTTCTTC; CDR3 protein: CASSFMAGLGNEQFF
D gene: TRBD1; clone size: few; V gene: TRBV10-1; J gene: TRBJ2-1; CDR3 DNA: TGCGCCAGCAGTACGGACAGGGGATTCTACAATGAGCAGTTCTTC; CDR3 protein: CASSTDRGFYNEQFF
D gene: TRBD1; clone size: large; V gene: TRBV6-5; J gene: TRBJ1-2; CDR3 DNA: TGTGCCAGCAGTTCCAACGAGGGACAGGGGAACTATGGCTACACCTTC; CDR3 protein: CASSSNEGQGNYGYTF
D gene: .; clone size: .; V gene: TRBV6-5; J gene: TRBJ1-2; CDR3 DNA: TGTGCCTCATACCCCCCAGGCTACACCTTC; CDR3 protein: CASYPPGYTF
D gene: .; clone size: .; V gene: TRBV6-5; J gene: TRBJ2-1; CDR3 DNA: TGTGCCAGCAGTTACTCGATTTATACAGAGAATGAGCAGTTCTTC; CDR3 protein: CASSYSIYTENEQFF
D gene: .; clone size: few; V gene: TRBV7-9; J gene: TRBJ1-5; CDR3 DNA: TGTGCCAGCAGCTTGGGGAAGAGCAATCAGCCCCAGCATTTT; CDR3 protein: CASSLGKSNQPQHF
D gene: .; clone size: .; V gene: TRBV6-5; J gene: TRBJ2-3; CDR3 DNA: TGTGCCAGCAGTTACGTAGAGGGCACAGATACGCAGTATTTT; CDR3 protein: CASSYVEGTDTQYF
D gene: TRBD1; clone size: few; V gene: TRBV2; J gene: TRBJ1-6; CDR3 DNA: TGTGCCAGCAGTGAAAATTTTCAGGGGGCGCTTTTCGGTTCACCCCTCCACTTT; CDR3 protein: CASSENFQGALFGSPLHF
D gene: .; clone size: .; V gene: TRBV2; J gene: TRBJ1-1; CDR3 DNA: TGTGCCAGCAGTGAAGGGGGGGGGCTGGACACTGAAGCTTTCTTT; CDR3 protein: CASSEGGGLDTEAFF
D gene: .; clone size: .; V gene: TRBV5-5; J gene: TRBJ1-1; CDR3 DNA: TGTGCCAGCAGCTGGGTGGAGGGGTCCACTGAAGCTTTCTTT; CDR3 protein: CASSWVEGSTEAFF
D gene: TRBD1; clone size: .; V gene: TRBV14; J gene: TRBJ2-7; CDR3 DNA: TGTGCCAGCAGCCATCGCCCCGGGACAGGAGTATACGAGCAGTACTTC; CDR3 protein: CASSHRPGTGVYEQYF
D gene: .; clone size: .; V gene: TRBV6-1; J gene: TRBJ2-3; CDR3 DNA: TGTGCCAGCACATCGACAGCTAGCACAGATACGCAGTATTTT; CDR3 protein: CASTSTASTDTQYF
D gene: TRBD1; clone size: .; V gene: TRBV5-1; J gene: TRBJ1-6; CDR3 DNA: TGCGCCAGCAGCTCCGGACAGGGAGATTCACCCCTCCACTTT; CDR3 protein: CASSSGQGDSPLHF
D gene: .; clone size: .; V gene: TRBV28; J gene: TRBJ2-2; CDR3 DNA: TGTGCCAGCCGACCAGGACAAAACACCGGGGAGCTGTTTTTT; CDR3 protein: CASRPGQNTGELFF
D gene: TRBD2; clone size: .; V gene: TRBV5-1; J gene: TRBJ2-5; CDR3 DNA: TGCGCCAGCAGCTTGGCCTTCGGTTCCGCGGGGGAAGAGACCCAGTACTTC; CDR3 protein: CASSLAFGSAGEETQYF
D gene: .; clone size: .; V gene: TRBV29-1; J gene: TRBJ1-2; CDR3 DNA: TGCAGCGTTGTCGGGGGCAGAGTCTATGGCTACACCTTC; CDR3 protein: CSVVGGRVYGYTF
D gene: .; clone size: .; V gene: TRBV7-3; J gene: TRBJ2-7; CDR3 DNA: TGTGCCAGCAGCACGCTCCTGGGTTCCGAGCAGTACTTC; CDR3 protein: CASSTLLGSEQYF
D gene: .; clone size: .; V gene: TRBV5-1; J gene: TRBJ2-3; CDR3 DNA: TGCGCCAGCAGTGGCCGTGGGGGCGGAGGTATTACAGATACGCAGTATTTT; CDR3 protein: CASSGRGGGGITDTQYF
D gene: .; clone size: .; V gene: TRBV5-8; J gene: TRBJ1-1; CDR3 DNA: TGTGCCAGCAGCTTGAGGAGAGGCACTGAAGCTTTCTTT; CDR3 protein: CASSLRRGTEAFF
D gene: TRBD2; clone size: .; V gene: TRBV19; J gene: TRBJ2-3; CDR3 DNA: TGTGCCAGTAGTATATCGGCGGGGGGGCAAGATACGCAGTATTTT; CDR3 protein: CASSISAGGQDTQYF
D gene: .; clone size: .; V gene: TRBV5-6; J gene: TRBJ1-1; CDR3 DNA: TGTGCCAGCAACTTGGAAGGTCGGAGGAACACTGAAGCTTTCTTT; CDR3 protein: CASNLEGRRNTEAFF
D gene: .; clone size: few; V gene: TRBV28; J gene: TRBJ2-7; CDR3 DNA: TGTGCCAGCAGTTGGGCAGGACTCTCCTACGAGCAGTACTTC; CDR3 protein: CASSWAGLSYEQYF
D gene: .; clone size: .; V gene: TRBV15; J gene: TRBJ1-5; CDR3 DNA: TGTGCCACCAGCAGAGACCAACAAGGGAATCAGCCCCAGCATTTT; CDR3 protein: CATSRDQQGNQPQHF
D gene: .; clone size: few; V gene: TRBV2; J gene: TRBJ2-7; CDR3 DNA: TGTGCCAGCACCGCCCAGTATGACAGTCTCGGCGTGCCTGCCTTC; CDR3 protein: CASTAQYDSLGVPAF
D gene: .; clone size: medium-sized; V gene: TRBV5-6; J gene: TRBJ1-1; CDR3 DNA: TGTGCCAGCATCGGCCGGGGAAACACTGAAGCTTTCTTT; CDR3 protein: CASIGRGNTEAFF
D gene: TRBD1; clone size: once; V gene: TRBV19; J gene: TRBJ1-2; CDR3 DNA: TGTGCCAGTAGTATAGGATATCAGGGACAGGGAGATGGCTACACCTTC; CDR3 protein: CASSIGYQGQGDGYTF
D gene: .; clone size: .; V gene: TRBV25-1; J gene: TRBJ2-2; CDR3 DNA: TGTGCCAGCAGTCAGGGGAAGGTGGGGACCGGGGAGCTGTTTTTT; CDR3 protein: CASSQGKVGTGELFF
D gene: .; clone size: few; V gene: TRBV4-1; J gene: TRBJ1-2; CDR3 DNA: TGCGCCAGTGGGACGTTGACTAACTATGGCTACACCTTC; CDR3 protein: CASGTLTNYGYTF
D gene: TRBD1; clone size: .; V gene: TRBV19; J gene: TRBJ1-6; CDR3 DNA: TGTGCCACCCAGAGGACAGGGGCGCATAATTCACCCCTCCACTTT; CDR3 protein: CATQRTGAHNSPLHF
D gene: TRBD1; clone size: .; V gene: TRBV19; J gene: TRBJ1-1; CDR3 DNA: TGTGCCAGTAATTCCCAGGGGGACACTGAAGCTTTCTTT; CDR3 protein: CASNSQGDTEAFF
D gene: TRBD1; clone size: .; V gene: TRBV7-6; J gene: TRBJ1-5; CDR3 DNA: TGTGCCAGCAGCTTAGGGACAGGGCCAATACAGCCCCAGCATTTT; CDR3 protein: CASSLGTGPIQPQHF
D gene: TRBD2; clone size: .; V gene: TRBV7-6; J gene: TRBJ2-1; CDR3 DNA: TGTGCCAGCAGCTCGGGACTAGCGGGGGGGCCTGTTTCGCAGTTCTTC; CDR3 protein: CASSSGLAGGPVSQFF
D gene: .; clone size: .; V gene: TRBV7-6; J gene: TRBJ2-5; CDR3 DNA: TGTGCCAGCAGCCCCCGGGACATCCAAGAGACCCAGTACTTC; CDR3 protein: CASSPRDIQETQYF
D gene: .; clone size: .; V gene: TRBV10-2; J gene: TRBJ2-3; CDR3 DNA: TGCGCCACAAGAGGAGATACGCAGTATTTT; CDR3 protein: CATRGDTQYF
D gene: TRBD2; clone size: few; V gene: TRBV7-7; J gene: TRBJ2-5; CDR3 DNA: TGTGCTAGCGCGGGGGTACCGGGTGAGACCCAGTACTTC; CDR3 protein: CASAGVPGETQYF
D gene: TRBD1; clone size: .; V gene: TRBV7-6; J gene: TRBJ2-7; CDR3 DNA: TGTGCCAGCAGTTCCCGACAGGGGAGCGAGAGGCAGTACTTC; CDR3 protein: CASSSRQGSERQYF
D gene: .; clone size: .; V gene: TRBV7-2; J gene: TRBJ1-1; CDR3 DNA: TGTGCCAGCTGCTTTCCCGGCACTGAAGCTTTCTTT; CDR3 protein: CASCFPGTEAFF
D gene: .; clone size: .; V gene: TRBV2; J gene: TRBJ2-2; CDR3 DNA: TGTGCCAGCAACCCCGAAGCAGCCACCGGGGAGCTGTTTTTT; CDR3 protein: CASNPEAATGELFF